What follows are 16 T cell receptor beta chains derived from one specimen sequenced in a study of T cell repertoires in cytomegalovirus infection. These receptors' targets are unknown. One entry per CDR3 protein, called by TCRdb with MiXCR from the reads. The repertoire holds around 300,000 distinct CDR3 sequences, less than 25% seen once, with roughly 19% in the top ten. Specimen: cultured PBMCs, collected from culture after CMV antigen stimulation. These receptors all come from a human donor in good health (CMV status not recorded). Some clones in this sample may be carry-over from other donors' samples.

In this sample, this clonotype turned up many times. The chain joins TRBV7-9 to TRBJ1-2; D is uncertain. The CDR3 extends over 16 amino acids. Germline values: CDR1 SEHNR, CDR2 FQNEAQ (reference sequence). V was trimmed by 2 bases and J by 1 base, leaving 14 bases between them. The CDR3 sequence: CASSLKVGPLNYGYTF. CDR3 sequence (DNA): TGTGCCAGCAGCTTAAAAGTTGGGCCTCTTAACTATGGCTACACCTTC.

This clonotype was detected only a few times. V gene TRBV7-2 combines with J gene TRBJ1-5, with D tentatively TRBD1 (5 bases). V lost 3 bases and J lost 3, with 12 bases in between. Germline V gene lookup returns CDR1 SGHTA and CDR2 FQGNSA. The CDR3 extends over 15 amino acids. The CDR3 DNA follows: TGTGCCAGCAGCTTGTCACCGGGACCCAATCAGCCCCAGCATTTT. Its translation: CASSLSPGPNQPQHF.

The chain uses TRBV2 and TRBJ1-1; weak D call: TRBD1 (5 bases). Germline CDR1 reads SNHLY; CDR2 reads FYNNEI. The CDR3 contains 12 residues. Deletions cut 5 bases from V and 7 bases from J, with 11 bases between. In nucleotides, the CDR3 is TGTGCCAGCAGTAGGGACGACTTTGAAGCTTTCTTT. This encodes CASSRDDFEAFF.

This CDR3 reads CAGRSSNTEAFF. CDR3 nucleotides: TGTGCCGGTCGGAGTTCGAACACTGAAGCTTTCTTT. The chain couples TRBV12-3 or TRBV12-4 to TRBJ1-1; D is ambiguous. The ends were cut back, 11 bases at V and 1 base at J, with 11 bases in the middle. The CDR3 has 12 amino acids.

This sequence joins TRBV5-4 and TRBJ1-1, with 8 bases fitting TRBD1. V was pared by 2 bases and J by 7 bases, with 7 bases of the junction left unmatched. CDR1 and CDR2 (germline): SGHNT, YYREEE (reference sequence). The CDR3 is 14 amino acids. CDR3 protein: CASSLQDREDEAFF. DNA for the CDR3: TGTGCCAGCAGCTTACAGGACAGGGAGGATGAAGCTTTCTTT.

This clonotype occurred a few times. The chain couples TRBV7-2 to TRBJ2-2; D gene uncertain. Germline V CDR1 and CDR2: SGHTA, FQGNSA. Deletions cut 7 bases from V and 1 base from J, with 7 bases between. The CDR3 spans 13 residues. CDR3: CASTWRNTGELFF. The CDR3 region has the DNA TGTGCCAGCACCTGGAGGAACACCGGGGAGCTGTTTTTT.

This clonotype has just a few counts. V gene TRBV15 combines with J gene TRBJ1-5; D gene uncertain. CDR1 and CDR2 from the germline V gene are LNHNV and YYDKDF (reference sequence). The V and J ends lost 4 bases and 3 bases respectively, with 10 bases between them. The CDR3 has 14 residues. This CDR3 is CATSIGVDNQPQHF. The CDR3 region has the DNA TGTGCCACCAGCATCGGGGTGGACAATCAGCCCCAGCATTTT.

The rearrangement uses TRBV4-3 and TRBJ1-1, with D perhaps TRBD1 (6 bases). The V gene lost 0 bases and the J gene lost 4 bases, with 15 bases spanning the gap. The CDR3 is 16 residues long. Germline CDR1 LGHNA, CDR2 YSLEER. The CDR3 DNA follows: TGCGCCAGCAGCCAAGATTATGGCAGGGGTAGCACTGAAGCTTTCTTT. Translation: CASSQDYGRGSTEAFF.

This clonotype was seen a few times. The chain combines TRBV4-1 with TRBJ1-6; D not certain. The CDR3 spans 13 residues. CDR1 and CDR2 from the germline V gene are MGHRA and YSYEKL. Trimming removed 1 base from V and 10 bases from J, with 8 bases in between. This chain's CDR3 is CASSQVENSPLHF. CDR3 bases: TGCGCCAGCAGCCAAGTGGAGAACTCACCCCTCCACTTT.

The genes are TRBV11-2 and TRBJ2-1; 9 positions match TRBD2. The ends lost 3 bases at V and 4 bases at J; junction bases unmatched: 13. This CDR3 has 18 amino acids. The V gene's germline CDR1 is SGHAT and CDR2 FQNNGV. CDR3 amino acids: CASSFRSGRSTSYNEQFF. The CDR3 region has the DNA TGTGCCAGCAGCTTCCGCAGCGGGAGGTCGACCTCGTACAATGAGCAGTTCTTC.

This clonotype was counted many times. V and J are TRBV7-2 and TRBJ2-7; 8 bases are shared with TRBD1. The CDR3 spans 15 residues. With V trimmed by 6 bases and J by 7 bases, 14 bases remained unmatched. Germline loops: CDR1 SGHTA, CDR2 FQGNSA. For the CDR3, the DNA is TGTGCCAGCAGTCTAGGCTGGCAGGGGGCGGGGGAGCAGTACTTC. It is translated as CASSLGWQGAGEQYF.

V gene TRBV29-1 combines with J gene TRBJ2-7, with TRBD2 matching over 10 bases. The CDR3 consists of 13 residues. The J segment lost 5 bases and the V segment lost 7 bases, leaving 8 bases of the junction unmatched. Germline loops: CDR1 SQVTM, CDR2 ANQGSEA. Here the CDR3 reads CSAEAGGPHEQYF. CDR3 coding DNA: TGCAGCGCCGAAGCGGGAGGGCCCCACGAGCAGTACTTC.

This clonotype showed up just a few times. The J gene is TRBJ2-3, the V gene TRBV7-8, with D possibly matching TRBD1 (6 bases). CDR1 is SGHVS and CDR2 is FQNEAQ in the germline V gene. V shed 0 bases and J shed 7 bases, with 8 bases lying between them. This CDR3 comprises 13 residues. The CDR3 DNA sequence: TGTGCCAGCAGCTTAGCTACAGGGTATACGCAGTATTTT. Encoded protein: CASSLATGYTQYF. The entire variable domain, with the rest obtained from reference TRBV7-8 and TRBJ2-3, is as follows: GAGVSQSPRYKVAKRGQDVALRCDPISGHVSLFWYQQALGQGPEFLTYFQNEAQLDKSGLPSDRFFAERPEGSVSTLKIQRTQQEDSAVYLCASSLATGYTQYFGPGTRLTVL.

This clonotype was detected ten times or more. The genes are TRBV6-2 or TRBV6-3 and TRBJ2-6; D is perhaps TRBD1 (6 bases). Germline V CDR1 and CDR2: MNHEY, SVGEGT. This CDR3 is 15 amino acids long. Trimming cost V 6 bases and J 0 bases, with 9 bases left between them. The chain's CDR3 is CASSWTASGANVLTF. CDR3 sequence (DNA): TGTGCCAGCAGCTGGACAGCCTCTGGGGCCAACGTCCTGACTTTC.

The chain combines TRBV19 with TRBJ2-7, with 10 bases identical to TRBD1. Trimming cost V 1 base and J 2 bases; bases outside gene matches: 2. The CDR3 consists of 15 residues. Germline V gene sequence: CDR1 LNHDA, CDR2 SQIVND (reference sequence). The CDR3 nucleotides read TGTGCCAGTAGTATAGTTGGACAGGGGGCCTACGAGCAGTACTTC. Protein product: CASSIVGQGAYEQYF. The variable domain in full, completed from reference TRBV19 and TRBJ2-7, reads DGGITQSPKYLFRKEGQNVTLSCEQNLNHDAMYWYRQDPGQGLRLIYYSQIVNDFQKGDIAEGYSVSREKKESFPLTVTSAQKNPTAFYLCASSIVGQGAYEQYFGPGTRLTVT.

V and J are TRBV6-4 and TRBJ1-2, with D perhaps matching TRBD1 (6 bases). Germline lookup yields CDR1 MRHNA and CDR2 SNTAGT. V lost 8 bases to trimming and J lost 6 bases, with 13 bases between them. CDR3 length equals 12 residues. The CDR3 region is CASRVTGHGYTF. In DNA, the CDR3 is TGTGCCAGCCGCGTTACAGGGCATGGCTACACCTTC.